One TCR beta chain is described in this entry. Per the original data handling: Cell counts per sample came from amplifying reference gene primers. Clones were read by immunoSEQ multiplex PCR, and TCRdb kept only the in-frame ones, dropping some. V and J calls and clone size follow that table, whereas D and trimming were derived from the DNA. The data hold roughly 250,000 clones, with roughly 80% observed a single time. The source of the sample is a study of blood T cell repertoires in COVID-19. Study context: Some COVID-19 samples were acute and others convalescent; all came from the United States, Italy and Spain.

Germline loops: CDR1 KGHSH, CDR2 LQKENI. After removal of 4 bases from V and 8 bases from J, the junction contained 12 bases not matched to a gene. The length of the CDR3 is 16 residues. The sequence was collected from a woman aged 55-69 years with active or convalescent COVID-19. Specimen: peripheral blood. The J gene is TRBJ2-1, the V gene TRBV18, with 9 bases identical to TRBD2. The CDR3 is CASSHLGLASIHEQFF. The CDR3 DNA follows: TGTGCCAGCTCACACCTAGGACTAGCGAGTATACATGAGCAGTTCTTC.